The clone carrying this TCR beta chain turned up a few times. An end of the junction differs from the germline gene, which may be a read error. MiXCR, applied by TCRdb to the 5' RACE reads, yields one record per CDR3 protein. The sample yields about 250,000 distinct CDR3 sequences, roughly a third seen once. This entry comes from a study of CD8 T cells in ankylosing spondylitis. Germline CDR1 reads DFQATT; CDR2 reads SNEGSKA (reference sequence). The CDR3 is made up of 15 amino acids. J is TRBJ1-1 and V is TRBV20-1; TRBD1 matches 10 bases. The sequence derives from a male donor with ankylosing spondylitis or in good health (not recorded which). The sequencing sample was made of blood, either unsorted or a sorted T cell fraction (not recorded which). The CDR3 is CSARVDRGGQMRFFF. CDR3 in DNA: TGCAGTGCACGCGTGGACAGGGGGGGACAAATGAGGTTTTTTTTT.